The source of this T cell receptor beta chain is a study of human T cells and chemical hapten exposure. TCRdb re-called the RACE reads through MiXCR, storing one row per CDR3 protein. The table records 74,000 or so distinct CDR3 sequences, approximately 10% of them present only once. This clonotype was picked up many times. The antigen is undetermined. The V end was cut by 4 bases, the J end by 12 bases, with 19 bases between. The germline V gene encodes CDR1 SGHDN and CDR2 FVKESK. There are 14 residues in the CDR3. Time point meaning: patch test 1, 2 weeks after DPC sensitization. As for treatment: therapeutic diphenylcyclopropenone sensitization with weekly scalp DPC. Findings and caveats of the study: Patch test score showed a positive correlation with PT1 expanded TCR counts. No alteration of TCRs above 1 in 1000 frequency was seen with DPC sensitization.

The specimen was whole blood, collected in connection with sensitization to the hapten diphenylcyclopropenone (DPC). The chain employs TRBV14 and TRBJ2-1; D is uncertain. This receptor was identified in a woman aged 60-70 years with alopecia areata. Some clones in this sample may be carry-over from other donors' samples. CDR3 in DNA: TGTGCCAGCAGCCTATTCGTCACAAGGGTCCGGCAGTTCTTC. It encodes CASSLFVTRVRQFF.